What follows are 2 T cell receptor beta chains derived from one specimen sequenced in a study of prognosis after radiotherapy for stage I lung cancer. Using two-round multiplex PCR, the authors amplified TCR beta CDR3 from genomic DNA. First-round PCR used primers specific to each TRBV and TRBJ gene. A single record per CDR3 protein comes from TCRdb applying MiXCR to the multiplex PCR reads. There are approximately 30,000 distinct CDR3 sequences in the sample; around 30% occur only once, and roughly a third lies in the top ten. The sample consisted of PBMCs, taken before or after stereotactic body radiation therapy (not recorded which). The source of these receptors is a donor aged 50 or older with non-small cell lung cancer.

The rearrangement joins TRBV7-2 to TRBJ2-5, with D perhaps assigned TRBD1 or TRBD2 (6 bases each). CDR1 is SGHTA, CDR2 FQGNSA, per germline. The CDR3 contains 14 residues. Deletions cut 5 bases from V and 4 bases from J, with 14 bases between. The CDR3 loop is CASSPTPGAETQYF. Here the CDR3 DNA reads TGTGCCAGCAGCCCTACCCCGGGGGCAGAGACCCAGTACTTC.

Only a few counts were recorded for this clonotype. This chain connects TRBV4-1 to TRBJ2-4; D unresolved. Germline-derived CDR1 and CDR2 are MGHRA and YSYEKL. This CDR3 has 17 residues. Deletions cut 0 bases from V and 0 bases from J, with 12 bases between. Here the CDR3 DNA reads TGCGCCAGCAGCCAAGAAGGCCCGGATCTAGCCAAAAACATTCAGTACTTC. It is translated as CASSQEGPDLAKNIQYF.